Below, 28 T cell receptor beta chains from the same sample are listed, as sequenced in a study of spatial heterogeneity in lung cancer. TCRdb fed the 5' RACE reads into MiXCR, producing one record per CDR3 protein. The sample has roughly 120,000 distinct CDR3 sequences; 12% are singletons. Time point meaning: blood at routine non-recurrence follow-up after resection. No cell sorting; template was whole RNA from tumor, lung tissue or PBMC. The source was PBMCs, collected at follow-up. Every receptor here comes from a male donor with early-stage non-small cell lung cancer.

The gene calls are TRBV9 and TRBJ2-6, with TRBD1 matching 7 bases. Germline V lookup: CDR1 SGDLS, CDR2 YYNGEE. The junction had 8 bases not matched to a gene; V was cut back by 0 bases and J by 2 bases. This CDR3 is built from 18 residues. The CDR3 nucleotides read TGTGCCAGCAGCGTAGAAGGGGGCCCGGCCCCTGGGGCCAACGTCCTGACTTTC. The encoded protein is CASSVEGGPAPGANVLTF.

In this sample, this clonotype turned up many times. CDR3 region: CASSQTGNQPQHF. CDR3 DNA sequence: TGCGCCAGCAGCCAGACAGGCAATCAGCCCCAGCATTTT. The chain is built from TRBV4-3 and TRBJ1-5; perhaps TRBD1 as D (5 bases). The V gene's germline CDR1 is LGHNA and CDR2 YSLEER. This CDR3 spans 13 amino acids. V was cut by 3 bases and J by 2 bases, with 5 bases left in between.

The chain uses TRBV12-3 or TRBV12-4 and TRBJ2-5; tentatively, D is TRBD2 (7 bases). This CDR3 contains 19 residues. With 6 bases removed from V and 5 bases from J, the gap between germline ends came to 31 bases. CDR3 sequence reads: CASSLRGFGGAQGRETQYF. The CDR3 DNA reads as TGTGCCAGCAGCCTGAGGGGCTTTGGGGGGGCCCAGGGTCGGGAGACCCAGTACTTC.

The chain uses TRBV7-2 and TRBJ2-3; D is undetermined. Deletions cut 4 bases from V and 0 bases from J, with 5 bases between. There are 13 residues in the CDR3. CDR1 and CDR2 from the germline V gene are SGHTA and FQGNSA. The CDR3 is CASSSFSTDTQYF. For the CDR3, the DNA is TGTGCCAGCAGCTCGTTTAGCACAGATACGCAGTATTTT.

In its sample, this clonotype was seen a few times. The CDR3: CASSEWTSNQPQHF. DNA for the CDR3: TGTGCCAGCAGTGAATGGACGAGCAATCAGCCCCAGCATTTT. The genes are TRBV6-1 and TRBJ1-5; D call uncertain. The CDR3 loop spans 14 amino acids. V was shortened by 2 bases and J by 1 base, with 6 bases between the two germline ends. Looked up from germline, CDR1 is MNHNS and CDR2 is SASEGT.

A few counts support this clonotype. The V gene is TRBV7-9, the J gene TRBJ1-2; D not resolved. Deletions cut 3 bases from V and 12 bases from J, with 11 bases between. CDR1 and CDR2 (germline): SEHNR, FQNEAQ (reference sequence). This CDR3 is built from 11 residues. This CDR3 reads CASSFENFHTF. For the CDR3, the DNA is TGTGCCAGCAGCTTCGAAAACTTTCACACCTTC.

In the case of this clonotype: One base away lies a much larger clone, so this may be a sequencing read error. The V call is TRBV6-6, the J call TRBJ2-5; D call uncertain. This CDR3 has 12 amino acids. Deletions cut 5 bases from V and 2 bases from J, with 6 bases between. Germline V gene data show CDR1 as MNHNY and CDR2 as SVGAGI (reference sequence). Here the CDR3 reads CASSMGQETQYF. The CDR3 DNA is TGTGCCAGCAGTATGGGACAAGAGACCCAGTACTTC.

This clonotype was detected only a few times. The chain uses TRBV19 and TRBJ2-4, with a tentative D call TRBD1 (5 bases). From germline, CDR1 is LNHDA and CDR2 SQIVND (reference sequence). The CDR3 has 16 residues. V lost 8 bases, J lost 1 base, and 18 bases lay in between. The chain's CDR3 is CASAIRVGEAKNIQYF. DNA for the CDR3: TGTGCCAGTGCGATCAGGGTGGGCGAGGCCAAAAACATTCAGTACTTC.

Here the CDR3 DNA reads TGTGCCAGCAGTTCTCCATCGCTAGCGAGACGGGCCTACGAGCAGTACTTC. It is translated as CASSSPSLARRAYEQYF. The chain links TRBV6-6 to TRBJ2-7; possibly TRBD2 for D (6 bases). Germline assignment: CDR1 MNHNY and CDR2 SVGAGI (reference sequence). The CDR3 runs to 17 residues. The V end was cut by 4 bases, the J end by 2 bases, with 21 bases between.

A few counts support this clonotype. This sequence joins TRBV7-9 and TRBJ1-1, with D uncertain. The CDR3 sequence is 15 residues long. V lost 1 base, J lost 0 bases, and 9 bases lay in between. CDR1 and CDR2 (germline): SEHNR, FQNEAQ (reference sequence). CDR3 sequence (DNA): TGTGCCAGCAGCTTAGAATTAGTGGTGAACACTGAAGCTTTCTTT. It specifies CASSLELVVNTEAFF.

This chain connects TRBV28 to TRBJ1-2, with D unclear. Deletions cut 3 bases from V and 8 bases from J, with 16 bases between. The germline gives CDR1 MDHEN, CDR2 SYDVKM. The CDR3 has 14 residues. The CDR3 protein is CASSLDRYDLGYTF. For the CDR3, the DNA is TGTGCCAGCAGTTTGGACCGATATGATCTAGGCTACACCTTC.

The chain recombines TRBV7-9 with TRBJ1-5; D is unresolved. Germline V CDR1 and CDR2: SEHNR, FQNEAQ (reference sequence). The CDR3 has 14 amino acids. V lost 2 bases and J 3 bases, leaving 8 bases between the germline ends. The CDR3 reads CASSLTTVNQPQHF. CDR3 DNA: TGTGCCAGCAGCTTAACCACCGTCAATCAGCCCCAGCATTTT.

This clonotype has ten or more counts. This chain connects TRBV6-2 or TRBV6-3 to TRBJ1-5; 8 nucleotides align to TRBD1. The CDR3 is made up of 15 amino acids. V lost 5 bases to trimming and J lost 2 bases; unmatched junction nucleotides: 5. Germline assignment: CDR1 MNHEY and CDR2 SVGEGT. The CDR3 sequence is CASSRGQGRNQPQHF. CDR3 coding DNA: TGTGCCAGCAGTCGCGGACAGGGACGCAATCAGCCCCAGCATTTT.

V gene TRBV6-2 or TRBV6-3 combines with J gene TRBJ2-6; TRBD1 matches 10 bases. CDR1 MNHEY and CDR2 SVGEGT come from the germline V gene. CDR3 length: 16 amino acids. V gave up 6 bases and J gave up 4 bases; unmatched junction bases: 6. The CDR3 sequence is CASRRTGGSGANVLTF. The DNA of the CDR3 is TGTGCCAGCAGGAGGACAGGGGGATCCGGGGCCAACGTCCTGACTTTC.

The chain joins TRBV30 to TRBJ1-3; 9 bases are a match to TRBD1. The CDR3 is 16 residues long. The J segment lost 4 bases and the V segment lost 3 bases, leaving 10 bases of the junction unmatched. The V gene's germline CDR1 is GTSNPN and CDR2 SVGIG (reference sequence). The CDR3 spells CAWRQTGGTGGNTIYF. The DNA for the CDR3 is TGTGCCTGGAGACAAACAGGGGGCACTGGGGGAAACACCATATATTTT. Looking up the rest from reference TRBV30 and TRBJ1-3 gives the full variable domain: SQTIHQWPATLVQPVGSPLSLECTVEGTSNPNLYWYRQAAGRGLQLLFYSVGIGQISSEVPQNLSASRPQDRQFILSSKKLLLSDSGFYLCAWRQTGGTGGNTIYFGEGSWLTVV.

V gene TRBV7-9 combines with J gene TRBJ2-2; TRBD1 matches 9 bases. In germline, CDR1 is SEHNR, CDR2 FQNEAQ (reference sequence). V was clipped by 4 bases and J by 0 bases; unmatched bases: 3. The length of the CDR3 is 16 residues. The CDR3 DNA sequence: TGTGCCAGCAGCTCGTGGGACAGGGCGAACACCGGGGAGCTGTTTTTT. The encoded protein is CASSSWDRANTGELFF.

This clonotype was recorded at least ten times. The chain carries TRBV7-2 and TRBJ2-7; 12 bases align to TRBD2. Germline loops: CDR1 SGHTA, CDR2 FQGNSA. The V segment lost 4 bases and the J segment 2 bases; nucleotides outside the gene matches: 3. The CDR3 consists of 15 residues. In DNA form, the CDR3 reads TGTGCCAGCAGCTCTCTAGCGGGGGGGACCTACGAGCAGTACTTC. It specifies CASSSLAGGTYEQYF.

This clonotype was found many times. The CDR3 bases are TGTGCCAGCAGTTTAGAGGGCGGTACGCAGTATTTT. Translating it yields CASSLEGGTQYF. The V call is TRBV28, the J call TRBJ2-3; TRBD2 is a possible D gene (5 bases). The CDR3 extends over 12 amino acids. CDR1 is MDHEN and CDR2 is SYDVKM in the germline V gene. Deletions cut 2 bases from V and 8 bases from J, with 8 bases between.

This clonotype was observed a few times. V usage is TRBV12-3 or TRBV12-4 and J usage is TRBJ2-7; a possible D gene is TRBD1 (6 bases). V shed 6 bases and J shed 8 bases, with 14 bases lying between them. The CDR3 contains 12 residues. CDR3 coding DNA: TGTGCCAGCAGCAGGGGCGGTCGAAAGCAGTACTTC. It translates to CASSRGGRKQYF.

The CDR3 DNA sequence: TGTGCCAGCAGTGCGCTTAGGGACACTGAAGCTTTCTTT. Translating it yields CASSALRDTEAFF. The J gene is TRBJ1-1, the V gene TRBV7-2; D not resolved. V was pared by 6 bases and J by 3 bases, with 11 bases between. The CDR3 extends over 13 amino acids. CDR1 and CDR2 (germline): SGHTA, FQGNSA.

The V and J genes are TRBV5-5 and TRBJ1-5; possibly TRBD1 for D (6 bases). CDR3 length: 14 amino acids. Germline V gene sequence: CDR1 SGHKS, CDR2 YYEKEE (reference sequence). The germline V and J ends were trimmed by 3 bases and 2 bases, with 9 bases remaining between them. CDR3 nucleotide sequence: TGTGCCAGCAGCTCCTGGACAGGCAATCAGCCCCAGCATTTT. Its translation is CASSSWTGNQPQHF. The full variable domain, with the rest looked up from reference TRBV5-5 and TRBJ1-5, is DAGVTQSPTHLIKTRGQQVTLRCSPISGHKSVSWYQQVLGQGPQFIFQYYEKEERGRGNFPDRFSARQFPNYSSELNVNALLLGDSALYLCASSSWTGNQPQHFGDGTRLSIL.

This clonotype occurred many times. The rearrangement links TRBV6-1 to TRBJ1-2; no definite D call. The germline V gene has CDR1 MNHNS and CDR2 SASEGT. Trimming removed 1 base at V and 2 bases at J, with 11 bases between. CDR3 size: 15 residues. The CDR3 reads CASSEDARQNYGYTF. CDR3 DNA: TGTGCCAGCAGTGAAGATGCACGCCAGAACTATGGCTACACCTTC.

This clonotype was seen only a few times. The genes are TRBV15 and TRBJ2-1, with 9 bases aligning to TRBD2. This CDR3 contains 17 residues. With V trimmed by 0 bases and J by 3 bases, 6 bases remained unmatched. The germline V gene encodes CDR1 LNHNV and CDR2 YYDKDF (reference sequence). CDR3 sequence reads: CATSRDQVAGVYNEQFF. CDR3 DNA sequence: TGTGCCACCAGCAGAGACCAGGTAGCGGGGGTCTACAATGAGCAGTTCTTC.

This clonotype has ten or more counts. CDR3 in amino acids: CASRQGVLAGSYTQYF. CDR3 nucleotide sequence: TGTGCCAGCAGACAGGGGGTGCTAGCGGGTAGCTATACGCAGTATTTT. This chain links TRBV6-5 with TRBJ2-3, with D perhaps being TRBD1 or TRBD2 (8 bases each). The CDR3 contains 16 residues. The germline gives CDR1 MNHEY, CDR2 SVGAGI. The V end was cut by 6 bases, the J end by 7 bases, with 23 bases between.

This clonotype was counted between two and nine times. The chain carries TRBV20-1 and TRBJ2-7, with 12 bases that match TRBD2. Trimming at V came to 3 bases and at J to 2 bases, leaving 2 bases not matched to a gene. The germline CDR1 and CDR2 sequences are DFQATT and SNEGSKA (reference sequence). There are 14 residues in the CDR3. The DNA for the CDR3 is TGCAGTGCTAGCAGACTAGCGGGGGCCTACGAGCAGTACTTC. Amino acid sequence: CSASRLAGAYEQYF.

This clonotype was picked up many times. J is TRBJ2-3 and V is TRBV29-1; possible D gene TRBD1, 6 bases. The germline gives CDR1 SQVTM, CDR2 ANQGSEA. Trimming removed 4 bases at V and 2 bases at J, with 16 bases between. The CDR3 has 15 residues. The CDR3, as DNA: TGCAGCGTTGCAGTGGGGGCAGCCTCCACAGATACGCAGTATTTT. Its protein product is CSVAVGAASTDTQYF.

This clonotype has ten or more counts. The gene calls are TRBV5-4 and TRBJ2-6; D possibly corresponds to TRBD1 (7 bases). The V and J ends lost 4 bases and 2 bases respectively, with 10 bases between them. The germline CDR1 and CDR2 sequences are SGHNT and YYREEE (reference sequence). CDR3 length: 15 amino acids. CDR3 nucleotide sequence: TGTGCCAGCAGCGGAGGGGGCACTGGGGCCAACGTCCTGACTTTC. As protein: CASSGGGTGANVLTF.

This clonotype was counted ten times or more. The V gene is TRBV29-1, the J gene TRBJ2-7; 8 bases line up with TRBD1. Germline CDR1 SQVTM, CDR2 ANQGSEA. V shed 5 bases and J 5 bases; nucleotides not matched to a gene: 8. The CDR3 extends over 13 amino acids. In DNA form, the CDR3 reads TGCAGCGTTCAGACAGGGGAGGTCCACGAGCAGTACTTC. It codes for CSVQTGEVHEQYF.